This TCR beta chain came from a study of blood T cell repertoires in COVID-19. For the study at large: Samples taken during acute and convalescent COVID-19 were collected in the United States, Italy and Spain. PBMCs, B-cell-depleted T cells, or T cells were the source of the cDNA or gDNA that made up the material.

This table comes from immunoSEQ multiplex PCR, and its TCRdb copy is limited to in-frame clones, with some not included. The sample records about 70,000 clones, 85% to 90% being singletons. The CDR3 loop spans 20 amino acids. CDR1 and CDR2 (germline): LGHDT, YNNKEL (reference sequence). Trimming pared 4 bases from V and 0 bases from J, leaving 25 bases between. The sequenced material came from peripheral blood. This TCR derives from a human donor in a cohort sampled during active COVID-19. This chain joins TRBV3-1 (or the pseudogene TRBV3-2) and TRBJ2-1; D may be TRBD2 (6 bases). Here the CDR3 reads CASSPSMSGGVGSSYNEQFF. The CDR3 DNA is TGTGCCAGCAGCCCGAGCATGAGCGGAGGGGTGGGTAGCTCCTACAATGAGCAGTTCTTC.